This TCR beta chain was profiled in a study of T cells in Graves' hyperthyroidism and ophthalmopathy. The V end was cut by 2 bases, the J end by 8 bases, with 10 bases between. There are 13 residues in the CDR3. Germline CDR1 reads SGHAT; CDR2 reads FQNNGV. Amplification of TCR beta CDR3 regions was performed using RNA transcripts as template. With the HTBI primer set, the TCR CDR3 went through a first round of RT-PCR. TCRdb re-called the multiplex PCR reads with MiXCR, one entry per CDR3 protein. The sample gives about 640,000 distinct CDR3 sequences, about 20% of which show up once; about 34% is in the top ten. A remark on this clonotype: It may be a read error: a sequence one base away is much more abundant.

Sequenced: blood. The TCR originated in a man younger than 40 with Graves' ophthalmopathy. The rearrangement uses TRBV11-2 and TRBJ2-1, with D uncertain. In DNA form, the CDR3 reads TGTGCCAGCAGCTTAATGCGGCAAGATGAGCAGTTCTTC. Amino acid sequence: CASSLMRQDEQFF.